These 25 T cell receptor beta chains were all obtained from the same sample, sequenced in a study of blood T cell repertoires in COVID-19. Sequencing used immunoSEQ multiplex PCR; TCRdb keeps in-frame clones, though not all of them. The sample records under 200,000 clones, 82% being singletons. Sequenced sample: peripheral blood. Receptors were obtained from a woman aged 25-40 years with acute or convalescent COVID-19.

The CDR3 spells CASSPRAGQGAFYGYTF. CDR3 in DNA: TGTGCCAGCAGCCCTAGAGCGGGACAGGGGGCGTTCTATGGCTACACCTTC. The J gene is TRBJ1-2, the V gene TRBV7-8, with TRBD1 matching over 12 bases. The V segment lost 5 bases and the J segment 4 bases; nucleotides outside the gene matches: 11. Germline V CDR1 and CDR2: SGHVS, FQNEAQ. This CDR3 has 17 amino acids.

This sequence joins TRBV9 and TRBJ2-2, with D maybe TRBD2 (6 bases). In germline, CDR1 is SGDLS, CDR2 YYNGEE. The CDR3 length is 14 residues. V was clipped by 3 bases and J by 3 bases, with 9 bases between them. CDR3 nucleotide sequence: TGTGCCAGCAGCGCAGGGACTTACACCGGGGAGCTGTTTTTT. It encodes CASSAGTYTGELFF. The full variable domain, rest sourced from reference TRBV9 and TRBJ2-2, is DSGVTQTPKHLITATGQRVTLRCSPRSGDLSVYWYQQSLDQGLQFLIQYYNGEERAKGNILERFSAQQFPDLHSELNLSSLELGDSALYFCASSAGTYTGELFFGEGSRLTVL.

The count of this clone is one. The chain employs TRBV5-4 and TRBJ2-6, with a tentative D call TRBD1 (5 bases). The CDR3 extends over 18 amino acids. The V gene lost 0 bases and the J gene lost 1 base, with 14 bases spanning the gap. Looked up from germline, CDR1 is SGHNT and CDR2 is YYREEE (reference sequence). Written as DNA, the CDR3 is TGTGCCAGCAGCTTGGATCCAGGGCAGATATCTGGGGCCAACGTCCTGACTTTC. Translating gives CASSLDPGQISGANVLTF.

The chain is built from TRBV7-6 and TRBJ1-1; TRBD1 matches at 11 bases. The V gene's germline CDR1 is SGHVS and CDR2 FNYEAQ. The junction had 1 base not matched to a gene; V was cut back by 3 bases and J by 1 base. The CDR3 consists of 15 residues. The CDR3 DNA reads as TGTGCCAGCAGCTTGGGGACAGGGGGGAACACTGAAGCTTTCTTT. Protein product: CASSLGTGGNTEAFF.

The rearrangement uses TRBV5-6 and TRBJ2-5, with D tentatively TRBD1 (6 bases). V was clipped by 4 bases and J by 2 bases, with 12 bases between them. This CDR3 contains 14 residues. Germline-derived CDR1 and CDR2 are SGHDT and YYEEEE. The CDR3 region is CASSRGLDQETQYF. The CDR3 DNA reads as TGTGCCAGCAGCAGGGGGTTAGATCAAGAGACCCAGTACTTC.

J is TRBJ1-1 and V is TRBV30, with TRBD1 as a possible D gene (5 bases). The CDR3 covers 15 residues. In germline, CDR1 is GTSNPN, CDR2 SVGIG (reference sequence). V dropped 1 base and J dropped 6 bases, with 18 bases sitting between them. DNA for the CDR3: TGTGCCTGGAGTGGGGAGGGCAGGGAGGTTTCTGAAGCTTTCTTT. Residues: CAWSGEGREVSEAFF.

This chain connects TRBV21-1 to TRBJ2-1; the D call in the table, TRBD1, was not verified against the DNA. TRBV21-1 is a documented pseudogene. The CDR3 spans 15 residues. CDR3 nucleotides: TGTGCCAGCAGCAAAGCTGGGACAGGGGACTGTGAGCAGTTCTTC. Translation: CASSKAGTGDCEQFF.

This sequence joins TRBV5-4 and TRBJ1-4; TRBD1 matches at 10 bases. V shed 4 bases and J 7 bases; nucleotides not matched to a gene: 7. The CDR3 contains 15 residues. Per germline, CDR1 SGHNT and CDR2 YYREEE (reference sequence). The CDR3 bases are TGTGCCAGCAGCACGGGACAGGGGTCCACTGAAAAACTGTTTTTT. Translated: CASSTGQGSTEKLFF.

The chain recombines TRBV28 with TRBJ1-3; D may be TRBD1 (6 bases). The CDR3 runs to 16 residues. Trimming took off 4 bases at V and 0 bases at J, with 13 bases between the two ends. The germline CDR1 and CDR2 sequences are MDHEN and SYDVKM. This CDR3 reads CASSSRGGYSGNTIYF. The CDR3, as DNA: TGTGCCAGCAGTTCTAGGGGGGGATACTCTGGAAACACCATATATTTT.

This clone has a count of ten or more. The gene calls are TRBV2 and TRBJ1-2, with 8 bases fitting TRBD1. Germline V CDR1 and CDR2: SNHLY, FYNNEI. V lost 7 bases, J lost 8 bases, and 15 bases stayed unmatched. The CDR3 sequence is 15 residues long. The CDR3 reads CASTPLRTGRKGYTF. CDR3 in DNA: TGTGCCAGCACCCCACTCCGGACAGGGCGGAAGGGCTACACCTTC.

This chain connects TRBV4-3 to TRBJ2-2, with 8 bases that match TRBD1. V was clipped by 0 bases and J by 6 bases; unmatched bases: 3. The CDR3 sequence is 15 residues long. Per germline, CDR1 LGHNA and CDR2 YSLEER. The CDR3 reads CASSQEDRVPGELFF. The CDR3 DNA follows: TGCGCCAGCAGCCAAGAGGACAGGGTCCCCGGGGAGCTGTTTTTT.

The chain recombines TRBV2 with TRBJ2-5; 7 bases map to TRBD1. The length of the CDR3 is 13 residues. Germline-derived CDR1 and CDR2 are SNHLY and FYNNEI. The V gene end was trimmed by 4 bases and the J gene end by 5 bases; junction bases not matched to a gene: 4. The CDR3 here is CASSGGGEETQYF. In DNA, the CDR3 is TGTGCCAGCAGTGGAGGGGGCGAGGAGACCCAGTACTTC.

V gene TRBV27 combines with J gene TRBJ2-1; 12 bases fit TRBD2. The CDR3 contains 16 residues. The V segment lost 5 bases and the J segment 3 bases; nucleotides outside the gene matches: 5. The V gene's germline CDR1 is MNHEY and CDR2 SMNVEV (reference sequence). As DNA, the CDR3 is TGTGCCAGCAGTGTAGGGACTAGCGGGTACTACAATGAGCAGTTCTTC. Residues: CASSVGTSGYYNEQFF.

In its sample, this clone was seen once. The CDR3 sequence: CAIKNREGNSPLHF. The CDR3 DNA is TGTGCCATCAAAAACAGGGAAGGCAATTCACCCCTCCACTTT. This sequence joins TRBV10-3 and TRBJ1-6; possible D gene TRBD1, 6 bases. Trimming removed 7 bases at V and 7 bases at J, with 14 bases between. In germline, CDR1 is ENHRY, CDR2 SYGVKD. The length of the CDR3 is 14 residues.

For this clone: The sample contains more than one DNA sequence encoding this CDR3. Here the CDR3 reads CASSSGLAAYNEQFF. CDR3 nucleotide sequence: TGTGCCAGCAGTTCCGGACTAGCGGCATACAATGAGCAGTTCTTC. This chain links TRBV27 with TRBJ2-1; the match to TRBD2 covers 10 bases. With V trimmed by 4 bases and J by 4 bases, 4 bases remained unmatched. CDR3 length: 15 amino acids. Per germline, CDR1 MNHEY and CDR2 SMNVEV (reference sequence).

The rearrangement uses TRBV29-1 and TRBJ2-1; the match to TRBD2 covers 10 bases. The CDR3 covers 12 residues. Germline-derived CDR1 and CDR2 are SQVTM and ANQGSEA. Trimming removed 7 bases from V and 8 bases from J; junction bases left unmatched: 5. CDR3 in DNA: TGCAGCGAAACTAGCGGGACTTATGAGCAGTTCTTC. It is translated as CSETSGTYEQFF.

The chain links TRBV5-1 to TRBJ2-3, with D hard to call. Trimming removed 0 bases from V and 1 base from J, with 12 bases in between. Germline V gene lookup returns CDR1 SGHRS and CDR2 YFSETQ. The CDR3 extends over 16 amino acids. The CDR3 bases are TGCGCCAGCAGCTTGGTTGGTAACTTAGGCACAGATACGCAGTATTTT. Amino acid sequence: CASSLVGNLGTDTQYF.

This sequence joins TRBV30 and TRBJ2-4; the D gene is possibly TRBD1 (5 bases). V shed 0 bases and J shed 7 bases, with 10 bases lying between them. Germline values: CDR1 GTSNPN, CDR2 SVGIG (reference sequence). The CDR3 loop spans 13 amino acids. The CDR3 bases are TGTGCCTGGAGTGTAAGGGGCCTTAACATTCAGTACTTC. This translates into CAWSVRGLNIQYF.

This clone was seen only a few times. The CDR3 here is CAWRKRADEAFF. The CDR3 coding sequence is TGTGCCTGGAGAAAGAGGGCCGATGAAGCTTTCTTT. This chain joins TRBV30 and TRBJ1-1; D is uncertain. Between the trimmed V and J ends, which lost 3 bases and 7 bases, there was a span of 12 bases. The CDR3 covers 12 residues. Looked up from germline, CDR1 is GTSNPN and CDR2 is SVGIG (reference sequence).

CDR3: CASSLDVASGSGETQYF. In DNA, the CDR3 is TGCGCCAGCAGCTTGGATGTGGCTAGCGGGAGTGGAGAGACCCAGTACTTC. The V and J genes are TRBV5-1 and TRBJ2-5, with 10 bases fitting TRBD2. V dropped 0 bases and J dropped 4; count of bases not matched to a gene: 9. Per germline, CDR1 SGHRS and CDR2 YFSETQ. This CDR3 has 17 residues.

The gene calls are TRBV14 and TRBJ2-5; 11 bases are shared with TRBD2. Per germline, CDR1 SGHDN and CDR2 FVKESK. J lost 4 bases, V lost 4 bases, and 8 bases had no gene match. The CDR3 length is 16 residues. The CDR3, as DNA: TGTGCCAGCAGCCCTGGTAGCGGGAGGGCCGGAGAGACCCAGTACTTC. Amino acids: CASSPGSGRAGETQYF.

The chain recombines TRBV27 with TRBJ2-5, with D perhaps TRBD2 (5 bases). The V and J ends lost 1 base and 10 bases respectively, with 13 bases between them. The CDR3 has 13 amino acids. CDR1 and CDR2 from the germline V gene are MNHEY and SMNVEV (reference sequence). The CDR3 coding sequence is TGTGCCAGCAGTTTATACCCTAAACGGGGCCAGTACTTC. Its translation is CASSLYPKRGQYF.

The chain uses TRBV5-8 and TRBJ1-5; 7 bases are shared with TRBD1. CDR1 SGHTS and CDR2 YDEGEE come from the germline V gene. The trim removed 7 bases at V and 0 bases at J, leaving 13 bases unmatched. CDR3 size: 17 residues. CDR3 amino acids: CASYRGTVINSNQPQHF. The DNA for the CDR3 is TGTGCCAGCTATCGTGGGACAGTGATAAATAGCAATCAGCCCCAGCATTTT.

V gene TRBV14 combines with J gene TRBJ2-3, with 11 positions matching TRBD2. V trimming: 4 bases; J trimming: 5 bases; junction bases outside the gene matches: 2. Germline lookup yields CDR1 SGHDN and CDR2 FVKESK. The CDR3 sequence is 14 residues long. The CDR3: CASSPLAGGDTQYF. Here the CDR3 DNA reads TGTGCCAGCAGCCCCCTAGCGGGGGGAGATACGCAGTATTTT.

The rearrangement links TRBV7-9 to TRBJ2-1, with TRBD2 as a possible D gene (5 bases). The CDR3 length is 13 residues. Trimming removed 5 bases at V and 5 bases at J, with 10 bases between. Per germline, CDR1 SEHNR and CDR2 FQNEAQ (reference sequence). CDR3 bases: TGTGCCAGCAGCCCGGACTGGAACAATGAGCAGTTCTTC. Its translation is CASSPDWNNEQFF.